These 11 T cell receptor beta chains were all obtained from the same sample, sequenced in a study of patients and donors after allogeneic stem cell transplantation. Using its own MiXCR run on the RT-PCR reads, TCRdb lists one record per CDR3 protein. Of about 200,000 distinct CDR3 sequences listed, more than 35% are singletons. Sequences were obtained from blood, either unsorted or a sorted T cell fraction (not recorded which). These receptors all come from a human donor who was either an allogeneic HSCT recipient or a stem cell or donor lymphocyte infusion donor (not recorded which). It is not recorded whose cells these are; they may come from a transplant donor.

This chain links TRBV5-1 with TRBJ2-1; TRBD2 matches at 10 bases. The CDR3 consists of 16 residues. Germline values: CDR1 SGHRS, CDR2 YFSETQ. V lost 0 bases, J lost 7 bases, and 7 bases stayed unmatched. This chain's CDR3 is CASSLVASGSKNEQFF. CDR3 bases: TGCGCCAGCAGCTTGGTAGCTAGCGGGAGTAAGAATGAGCAGTTCTTC.

The chain is built from TRBV2 and TRBJ1-5; 7 positions match TRBD1. V dropped 6 bases and J dropped 1; count of bases not matched to a gene: 6. This CDR3 is 15 amino acids long. Looked up from germline, CDR1 is SNHLY and CDR2 is FYNNEI. As DNA, the CDR3 is TGTGCCAGCAGGGCCGGACAGGCGAGCAATCAGCCCCAGCATTTT. Protein: CASRAGQASNQPQHF. The whole variable domain, filled in from reference TRBV2 and TRBJ1-5, reads EPEVTQTPSHQVTQMGQEVILRCVPISNHLYFYWYRQILGQKVEFLVSFYNNEISEKSEIFDDQFSVERPDGSNFTLKIRSTKLEDSAMYFCASRAGQASNQPQHFGDGTRLSIL.

This clonotype was observed a few times. This chain joins TRBV6-5 and TRBJ1-1, with D possibly being TRBD1 (5 bases). The V end lost 2 bases, the J end lost 5 bases, and 9 bases lay between the germline ends. CDR1 is MNHEY, CDR2 SVGAGI, per germline. The CDR3 spans 13 residues. CDR3: CASSYDSGTEAFF. CDR3 nucleotide sequence: TGTGCCAGCAGTTACGACAGCGGGACTGAAGCTTTCTTT.

The J gene is TRBJ2-5, the V gene TRBV11-2; D is perhaps TRBD2 (6 bases). The germline gives CDR1 SGHAT, CDR2 FQNNGV. The CDR3 runs to 16 residues. V lost 1 base and J lost 4, with 16 bases in between. The CDR3 loop is CASSLGRLGGTETQYF. Here the CDR3 DNA reads TGTGCCAGCAGCTTAGGGCGACTGGGGGGTACAGAGACCCAGTACTTC.

This clonotype turned up a few times. The J gene is TRBJ1-3, the V gene TRBV28; 7 bases line up with TRBD1. V gave up 2 bases and J gave up 0 bases; unmatched junction bases: 4. The germline V gene encodes CDR1 MDHEN and CDR2 SYDVKM. The CDR3 extends over 16 amino acids. This CDR3 reads CASSLSQGVSGNTIYF. CDR3 nucleotides: TGTGCCAGCAGTTTAAGCCAGGGGGTCTCTGGAAACACCATATATTTT.

The table lists this clonotype with a few counts. The chain is built from TRBV5-1 and TRBJ2-1; D not resolved. CDR3 size: 16 residues. Germline V gives CDR1 SGHRS, CDR2 YFSETQ. V was clipped by 4 bases and J by 0 bases, with 14 bases between them. The CDR3 loop reads CASSPETASSYNEQFF. DNA of the CDR3: TGCGCCAGCAGCCCGGAAACCGCCTCCTCCTACAATGAGCAGTTCTTC.

This clonotype was found a few times. The gene calls are TRBV27 and TRBJ1-3, with a possible D match to TRBD1 (6 bases). Trimming took 4 bases from V and 2 from J, leaving 9 bases between them. CDR1 and CDR2 from the germline V gene are MNHEY and SMNVEV (reference sequence). This CDR3 has 14 amino acids. The CDR3 sequence is CASSYGGAGNTIYF. In DNA form, the CDR3 reads TGTGCCAGCAGTTACGGGGGCGCTGGAAACACCATATATTTT.

The V gene is TRBV30, the J gene TRBJ1-1; unclear D gene. CDR1 GTSNPN and CDR2 SVGIG come from the germline V gene (reference sequence). The CDR3 extends over 11 amino acids. Trimming left V 0 bases short and J 6 bases short, with 5 bases between. The CDR3 DNA sequence: TGTGCCTGGAGTGTCGGAGCTGAAGCTTTCTTT. Protein sequence: CAWSVGAEAFF.

A few counts support this clonotype. V gene TRBV29-1 combines with J gene TRBJ1-1; D remains ambiguous. CDR3 length: 11 residues. Germline V gene lookup returns CDR1 SQVTM and CDR2 ANQGSEA. The V gene lost 5 bases and the J gene lost 2 bases, with 6 bases spanning the gap. This CDR3 is CSVPSNTEAFF. The DNA for the CDR3 is TGCAGCGTTCCCAGTAACACTGAAGCTTTCTTT.

The chain employs TRBV4-1 and TRBJ2-4; a weak D match, TRBD1 (7 bases). In germline, CDR1 is MGHRA, CDR2 YSYEKL. V lost 2 bases and J lost 0, with 14 bases in between. The CDR3 consists of 17 residues. The CDR3 DNA reads TGCGCCAGCAGCCAACCCACAGGGGAGGTAGCCAAAAACATTCAGTACTTC. Translating gives CASSQPTGEVAKNIQYF.

The rearrangement links TRBV5-3 to TRBJ2-1; 7 nucleotides line up with TRBD2. TRBV5-3 is labeled an ORF, and its function is uncertain. The J segment lost 4 bases and the V segment lost 2 bases, leaving 6 bases of the junction unmatched. The length of the CDR3 is 15 residues. For the CDR3, the DNA is TGTGCCAGAAGCTTTGTCGGGACTACTTACAATGAGCAGTTCTTC. Encoded protein: CARSFVGTTYNEQFF.